These T cell receptor beta chains were read from a single sample in a study of cytomegalovirus exposure and HLA in healthy donors. Clones were sequenced by immunoSEQ multiplex PCR, and TCRdb holds only the in-frame ones, with some missing. The sample holds around 200,000 clones, around three quarters seen once. Sequencing used PBMCs. The receptor source for this set is a woman in her twenties or thirties in good health and CMV-seropositive. Both conserved end residues are part of each CDR3. Each record gives: clone size, V gene, D gene, J gene, CDR3 DNA, CDR3 protein. D genes are given only for firm matches. Size is omitted from some rows. Given values are once, few, many or a class for expanded clones.

abundance: .
v_gene: TRBV7-2
d_gene: .
j_gene: TRBJ2-3
CDR3nt: TGTGCCAGCAGCTTAGCGGGGGCCACAGATACGCAGTATTTT
CDR3aa: CASSLAGATDTQYF

abundance: .
v_gene: TRBV9
d_gene: .
j_gene: TRBJ2-1
CDR3nt: TGTGCCAGCAGCGTAGGTAGAGACAATGAGCAGTTCTTC
CDR3aa: CASSVGRDNEQFF

abundance: .
v_gene: TRBV19
d_gene: TRBD2
j_gene: TRBJ2-7
CDR3nt: TGTGCCAGTAGTACCCCAGGGAGGGGAGGTGAGCAGTACTTC
CDR3aa: CASSTPGRGGEQYF

abundance: once
v_gene: TRBV5-1
d_gene: .
j_gene: TRBJ2-4
CDR3nt: TGCGCCAGCAGCTTCCAGCGGGCTCGCAGCCTCAAAAACATTCAGTACTTC
CDR3aa: CASSFQRARSLKNIQYF

abundance: .
v_gene: TRBV11-2
d_gene: .
j_gene: TRBJ1-6
CDR3nt: TGTGCCAGTAAGGTCCAGGGCAATTCACCCCTCCACTTT
CDR3aa: CASKVQGNSPLHF

abundance: once
v_gene: TRBV2
d_gene: TRBD2
j_gene: TRBJ2-2
CDR3nt: TGTGCCAGCAGAAGACTAGCGGGAGGTACCGGGGAGCTGTTTTTT
CDR3aa: CASRRLAGGTGELFF

abundance: .
v_gene: TRBV5-1
d_gene: TRBD1
j_gene: TRBJ2-3
CDR3nt: TGCGCCAGCAGCCTCTCGGACAGGGACCTTCATACGCAGTATTTT
CDR3aa: CASSLSDRDLHTQYF

abundance: .
v_gene: TRBV27
d_gene: .
j_gene: TRBJ2-7
CDR3nt: TGTGCCAGCAGTTTTAGTGGGAGGTACACCTACGAGCAGTACTTC
CDR3aa: CASSFSGRYTYEQYF

abundance: once
v_gene: TRBV4-1
d_gene: .
j_gene: TRBJ2-1
CDR3nt: TGCGCCAGCAGCCAAGTCTCGGGAGTGTCCTACAATGAGCAGTTCTTC
CDR3aa: CASSQVSGVSYNEQFF

abundance: .
v_gene: TRBV6-5
d_gene: .
j_gene: TRBJ1-1
CDR3nt: TGTGCCAGCAGTCGCAGGGACTTGGAAGCTTTCTTT
CDR3aa: CASSRRDLEAFF

abundance: .
v_gene: TRBV4-2
d_gene: TRBD1
j_gene: TRBJ1-5
CDR3nt: TGTGCCAGCAGCCAAGATTTATCCCAGGGGGCGAAGCCCCAGCATTTT
CDR3aa: CASSQDLSQGAKPQHF

abundance: few
v_gene: TRBV6-1
d_gene: TRBD1
j_gene: TRBJ2-5
CDR3nt: TGTGCCAGCAGTTCAGGACAGGGGCCACAAGAGACCCAGTACTTC
CDR3aa: CASSSGQGPQETQYF

abundance: .
v_gene: TRBV23-1
d_gene: .
j_gene: TRBJ1-3
CDR3nt: TGCGCCAGCAGTCAATCGTGGGAGAACGCTCTGGGAAACACCATATATTTT
CDR3aa: CASSQSWENALGNTIYF

abundance: .
v_gene: TRBV19
d_gene: TRBD2
j_gene: TRBJ2-2
CDR3nt: TGTGCCAGTATCCCTAGCGGGAGGTGGGCCGGGGAGCTGTTTTTT
CDR3aa: CASIPSGRWAGELFF

abundance: .
v_gene: TRBV5-1
d_gene: .
j_gene: TRBJ2-5
CDR3nt: TGCGCCAGCAGCCCGCGCACCCTGCGGACCCAGTACTTC
CDR3aa: CASSPRTLRTQYF

abundance: once
v_gene: TRBV30
d_gene: TRBD1
j_gene: TRBJ1-4
CDR3nt: TGTGCCTGGAGTGACAGGGGAGGAAAACTGTTTTTT
CDR3aa: CAWSDRGGKLFF

abundance: .
v_gene: TRBV5-1
d_gene: .
j_gene: TRBJ2-7
CDR3nt: TGCGCCAGCAGCTTGGTAGGGGAAACCTACGAGCAGTACTTC
CDR3aa: CASSLVGETYEQYF

abundance: .
v_gene: TRBV6-1
d_gene: TRBD1
j_gene: TRBJ1-2
CDR3nt: TGTGCCAGCAGTGCCACCGACAGGGTTTCGGGTGACTACACCTTC
CDR3aa: CASSATDRVSGDYTF

abundance: .
v_gene: TRBV5-1
d_gene: .
j_gene: TRBJ1-1
CDR3nt: TGCGCCAGCAGCTTGTGGGGGGAAAGCGACACTGAAGCTTTCTTT
CDR3aa: CASSLWGESDTEAFF

abundance: .
v_gene: TRBV11-3
d_gene: .
j_gene: TRBJ1-4
CDR3nt: TGTGCCAGCAGCTCACCTCGGGACAAAGATAATGAAAAACTGTTTTTT
CDR3aa: CASSSPRDKDNEKLFF

abundance: .
v_gene: TRBV4-3
d_gene: TRBD1
j_gene: TRBJ1-2
CDR3nt: TGCGCCAGCAGCCAAGTACGCGGGGACAGGGCTTACTATGGCTACACCTTC
CDR3aa: CASSQVRGDRAYYGYTF

abundance: few
v_gene: TRBV15
d_gene: .
j_gene: TRBJ1-1
CDR3nt: TGTGCCACCAGCAGAGGGGCGCAGAGCCTGAACACTGAAGCTTTCTTT
CDR3aa: CATSRGAQSLNTEAFF

abundance: .
v_gene: TRBV10-3
d_gene: .
j_gene: TRBJ1-3
CDR3nt: TGTGCCATCAGTGAGTATCCGGGAATTGGAAACACCATATATTTT
CDR3aa: CAISEYPGIGNTIYF

abundance: few
v_gene: TRBV7-2
d_gene: TRBD1
j_gene: TRBJ2-7
CDR3nt: TGTGCCAGCACCTACCGGGACAGGGCCTACGAGCAGTACTTC
CDR3aa: CASTYRDRAYEQYF

abundance: .
v_gene: TRBV10-1
d_gene: .
j_gene: TRBJ2-1
CDR3nt: TGCGCCAGCAGTGAAGGTTCGTCCGGGAGAGGTTTCTTC
CDR3aa: CASSEGSSGRGFF

abundance: .
v_gene: TRBV29-1
d_gene: .
j_gene: TRBJ2-3
CDR3nt: TGCAGCGGCCGAAGGGGCAGTGGCACAGATACGCAGTATTTT
CDR3aa: CSGRRGSGTDTQYF

abundance: .
v_gene: TRBV7-9
d_gene: .
j_gene: TRBJ1-1
CDR3nt: TGTGCCAGCAGCTTACAGGGTATGAACACTGAAGCTTTCTTT
CDR3aa: CASSLQGMNTEAFF

abundance: few
v_gene: TRBV6-1
d_gene: .
j_gene: TRBJ1-6
CDR3nt: TGTGCCAGCAGTCTGGCCTTAGCTTCACCCCTCCACTTT
CDR3aa: CASSLALASPLHF